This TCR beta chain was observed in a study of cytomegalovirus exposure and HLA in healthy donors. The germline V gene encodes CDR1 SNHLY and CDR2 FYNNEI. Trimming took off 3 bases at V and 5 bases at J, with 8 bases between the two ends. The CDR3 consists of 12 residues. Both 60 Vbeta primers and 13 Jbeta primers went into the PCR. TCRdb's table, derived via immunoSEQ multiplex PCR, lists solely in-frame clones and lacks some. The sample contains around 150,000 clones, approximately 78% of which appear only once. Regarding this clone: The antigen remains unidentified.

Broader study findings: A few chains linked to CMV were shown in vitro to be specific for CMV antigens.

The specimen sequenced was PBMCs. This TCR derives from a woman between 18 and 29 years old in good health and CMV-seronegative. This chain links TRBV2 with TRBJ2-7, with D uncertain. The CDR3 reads CASSDPSHEQYF. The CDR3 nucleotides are TGTGCCAGCAGTGATCCCTCTCACGAGCAGTACTTC.